The subject of this entry is one TCR beta chain. The sample comes from a study of blood T cell repertoires in COVID-19. Study summary: In each case, the material was cDNA or gDNA derived from T cells, B-cell-depleted T cells, or PBMCs.

TCRdb's copy holds only in-frame clones and misses some; the assay was immunoSEQ multiplex PCR. The sample lists some 260,000 clones, 70% to 85% occurring once. Germline CDR1 and CDR2: LNHDA and SQIVND (reference sequence). The CDR3 extends over 14 amino acids. V lost 6 bases, J lost 6 bases, and 7 bases stayed unmatched. The rearrangement joins TRBV19 to TRBJ2-1; 8 positions agree with TRBD2. What was sequenced was peripheral blood. The source is a woman in her thirties or forties with active or convalescent COVID-19. CDR3 in DNA: TGTGCCAGTAGCGACGGGACTAGATCCAATGAGCAGTTCTTC. Its translation: CASSDGTRSNEQFF.